This T cell receptor beta chain was obtained from a study of shared clonotypes between healthy human individuals (TCRdb year 2020). Looking at the study overall: The cohort included a few men and a couple of women between 18 and 49 years of age. For each donor, three plates each were used for CD4 naive and CD4 memory, two plates were used for CD8 naive, and one plate was used for CD8 memory. Blood TCR repertoires of about 5 healthy adults were deeply sequenced to estimate repertoire size and the extent of clonotype sharing between individuals. Different laboratories and diverse techniques were used to prepare libraries and sequence TCR repertoires, to increase sequencing depth and limit assay-specific biases. Per donor, leukapheresis produced somewhere between about 0.85 and 9.5 billion PBMCs. Study-level results and caveats: Only blood was sampled, and tissue TCR repertoires likely differ from those in blood. The small number of donors limited the genetic and exposure-history diversity represented. Around 5.4% of naive CD4, 3.5% of naive CD8, about 2.1% of memory CD4, and approximately 0.39% of memory CD8 clonotypes were shared across several donors. Compared with non-shared clonotypes, the clonotypes found in all four sorted-subset donors had higher generation probabilities. Pairwise subsampling indicated that sequencing depth was expected to affect the degree of clonotype sharing among donors. Even with the large sequencing depth, rarefaction of the sorted-subset datasets indicated that sequencing was incomplete. Naive subsets generally had larger estimated clonotype richness than memory subsets did.

Using the deep immunoSEQ assay, multiplex PCR amplified TCR CDR3 regions from genomic DNA. Extracted genomic DNA from each cell subset was distributed evenly across all wells of several immunoSEQ 96-well plates, and each plate was treated as a replicate. For sorted subsets, each replicate PCR was loaded with about 0.2 ug genomic DNA, equivalent to 30,000 to 35,000 T cell genomes. The purified libraries were quantified using a Qubit 3.0 fluorometer, sized with a Bioanalyzer 2100, and then quantified again using the KAPA Library Quantification kit. A separate single-read 150-cycle Illumina NextSeq 550 flow cell was used to sequence each immunoSEQ 96-well plate. The study's own analysis went as follows. Because the immunoSEQ output held only junctional sequences and lacked quality scores, the filtering could not match the filtering applied to full-length reads. To assign V/J genes and CDR3, sequences were annotated against IMGT germline references using PyIR, a Python wrapper for IgBLAST v1.9. Reads were filtered out if the reads had weak V/J assignments (E-value above 1e-6), no CDR3, stop codons, out-of-frame junctions, or ambiguous translated residues. V3J clonotypes were defined by identical inferred V gene, J gene, and CDR3 amino acid sequence. The percentage overlap between two repertoires was calculated by dividing the number of shared unique clonotypes by the size of the smaller repertoire. Three approaches were used to assess repertoire richness: RTK rarefaction, the Chao1 estimator, and Recon v2.1 estimates of unobserved clonotypes. OLGA was used to compute generation probabilities for all TCRbeta clonotypes that the gDNA method yielded from a handful of donors. Held by TCRdb, this immuneACCESS table contains in-frame sequences only and omits some clones. Under half of the omission traces to an unresolved V gene where checked; the cause of the rest is unknown. V and J calls and clone size are given by that table; D and trimming were obtained from the DNA. The sample has roughly 1,500,000 clones on record, around 98% of them singletons. Approximately 0.45% of the sample is in the top ten clones.

This clone was recorded once. Its antigen is currently not known. No per-base quality is available; no much larger clone lies one base away. Healthy HIV-negative adults with no recently reported acute infections or vaccinations were included as donors. Only Caucasian adults living in Nashville, Tennessee, USA were represented among the donors. CD4+ T cells were enriched through magnetic negative selection, after which naive cells were positively selected on CD45RA and the remaining negative fraction served as the memory subset. Blood was obtained by leukapheresis, after which PBMCs were separated by Ficoll-Histopaque density gradient centrifugation and cryopreserved in liquid nitrogen vapor phase. Analytical flow cytometry was used to check the purity and quantity of every magnetically sorted T cell population. Each sorted fraction had its genomic DNA isolated and then quantified by UV absorbance on a Nanodrop 2000c.

As encoded in the germline V gene, CDR1 is SGHDT while CDR2 is YYEEEE. Compared with germline, V lacks 3 bases and J lacks 8 bases; bases without a gene match: 4. CDR3 length: 13 amino acids, cysteine to phenylalanine. Just CDR3 DNA is preserved here, 39 bases in frame from base 1. The sequence derives from a man under 40 in good health. What was sequenced was naive CD4+ T cells sorted from blood. The sample's cell subset or site label, decoded: CD45RA+ positively selected. The chain couples TRBV5-6 to TRBJ2-1, with 8 bases matching TRBD2. The CDR3 protein: CASSSGLEDEQFF. The DNA sequence is given as TGTGCCAGCAGCTCGGGACTAGAGGATGAGCAGTTCTTC. Here the CDR3 is joined to the reference TRBV5-6 and TRBJ2-1 genes, and the full variable domain is: DAGVTQSPTHLIKTRGQQVTLRCSPKSGHDTVSWYQQALGQGPQFIFQYYEEEERQRGNFPDRFSGHQFPNYSSELNVNALLLGDSALYLCASSSGLEDEQFFGPGTRLTVL.